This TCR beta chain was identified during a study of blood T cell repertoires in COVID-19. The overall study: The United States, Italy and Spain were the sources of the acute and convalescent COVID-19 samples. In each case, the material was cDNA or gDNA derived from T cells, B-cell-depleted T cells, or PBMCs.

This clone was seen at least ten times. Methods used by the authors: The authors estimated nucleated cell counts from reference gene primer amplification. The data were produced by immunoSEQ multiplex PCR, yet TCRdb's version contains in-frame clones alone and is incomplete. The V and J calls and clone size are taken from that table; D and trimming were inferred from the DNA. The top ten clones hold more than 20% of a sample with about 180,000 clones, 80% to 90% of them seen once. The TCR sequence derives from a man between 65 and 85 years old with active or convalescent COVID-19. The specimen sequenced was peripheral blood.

The CDR3 loop is CASSRRGQGPGDEQFF. The DNA for the CDR3 is TGTGCCAGCAGCCGCAGGGGACAGGGGCCGGGAGATGAGCAGTTCTTC. The chain recombines TRBV7-2 with TRBJ2-1, with TRBD1 matching 10 bases. The CDR3 is 16 residues long. The germline gives CDR1 SGHTA, CDR2 FQGNSA. J gave up 8 bases and V 5 bases, and 12 bases lay outside the gene matches.